This TCR beta chain is from a study of T cells in narcolepsy. Across the whole study: Patients with NT1 or NT2 and healthy control donors were enrolled. Findings of the study overall: HCRT-specific and TRIB2-specific autoreactive clonotypes appeared among same-patient CSF and blood CD4+ clonotypes. Autoreactive clonotypes reportedly recurred in blood of same and different patients, not controls.

Trimming took 0 bases from V and 7 from J, leaving 16 bases between them. The CDR3 is 15 amino acids. CDR1 is SGHRS and CDR2 is YFSETQ in the germline V gene. Assay: immunoSEQ multiplex PCR; the TCRdb copy retains only in-frame clones and omits some. This sample has around 42,000 clones; around 88% occur once, and the top ten carry less than 1.5%. As regards this clone: Its cognate antigen is unknown.

The sample was CD45RA- memory CD4+ T cells from PBMCs. The TCR was taken from a human donor with narcolepsy. The chain links TRBV5-1 to TRBJ1-2; D is undetermined. Here the CDR3 DNA reads TGCGCCAGCAGCTTGGTAGCAGGTGGGTCTGCTGGCTACACCTTC. Translating gives CASSLVAGGSAGYTF.